This T cell receptor (beta chain) came from a study of blood T cell repertoires in COVID-19. Study-wide background: T cells, B-cell-depleted T cells, or PBMCs supplied cDNA or gDNA.

The germline V gene encodes CDR1 KGHSH and CDR2 LQKENI. V trimming: 3 bases; J trimming: 0 bases; junction bases outside the gene matches: 4. The CDR3 is made up of 15 amino acids. This table comes from immunoSEQ multiplex PCR, and its TCRdb copy is limited to in-frame clones, with some not included. The sample includes around 270,000 clones, less than 90% seen only once; the top ten take roughly 1.8%. This TCR was sampled from a young man with active or convalescent COVID-19. The chain recombines TRBV18 with TRBJ1-1; TRBD1 agrees at 7 bases. Specimen: peripheral blood. CDR3: CASSPGQPMNTEAFF. The CDR3 DNA reads TGTGCCAGCTCACCGGGACAGCCGATGAACACTGAAGCTTTCTTT.